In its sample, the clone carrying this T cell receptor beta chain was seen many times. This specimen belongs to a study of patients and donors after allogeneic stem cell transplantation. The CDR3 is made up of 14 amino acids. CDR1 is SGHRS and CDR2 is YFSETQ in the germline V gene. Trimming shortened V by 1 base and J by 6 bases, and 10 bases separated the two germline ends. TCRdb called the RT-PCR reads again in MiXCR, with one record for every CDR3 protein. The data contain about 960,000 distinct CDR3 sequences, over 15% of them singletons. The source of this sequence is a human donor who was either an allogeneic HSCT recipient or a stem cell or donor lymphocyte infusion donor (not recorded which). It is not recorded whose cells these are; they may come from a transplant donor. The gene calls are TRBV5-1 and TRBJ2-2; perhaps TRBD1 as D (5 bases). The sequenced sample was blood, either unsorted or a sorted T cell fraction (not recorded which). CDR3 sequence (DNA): TGCGCCAGCAGCTTGCTTCAGGGCGCCGGGGAGCTGTTTTTT. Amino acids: CASSLLQGAGELFF.